One and the same sample provided the 3 T cell receptor beta chains below, sequenced in a study of blood T cell repertoires in COVID-19. Here immunoSEQ multiplex PCR was the method, and the copy in TCRdb shows in-frame clones only, minus some. This sample carries roughly 250,000 clones, approximately 84% of them seen once, and the ten largest clones take approximately 15%. The sequenced sample was peripheral blood. The source is an older person with COVID-19, enrolled during active disease.

This chain links TRBV7-2 with TRBJ2-7, with TRBD2 matching 9 bases. V shed 0 bases, J shed 6 bases, and the junction held 12 bases outside the gene matches. CDR1 is SGHTA, CDR2 FQGNSA, per germline. The length of the CDR3 is 17 residues. CDR3 sequence reads: CASSLAYPGGRGSEQYF. In DNA, the CDR3 is TGTGCCAGCAGCTTAGCGTACCCTGGCGGGAGGGGTTCCGAGCAGTACTTC.

The V gene is TRBV9, the J gene TRBJ1-2; 7 nucleotides align to TRBD1. This CDR3 contains 11 residues. In germline, CDR1 is SGDLS, CDR2 YYNGEE. Trimming took 5 bases from V and 10 from J; bases not matched to a gene: 5. CDR3 sequence reads: CASSRQGLYTF. The CDR3 nucleotides are TGTGCCAGCAGTCGACAGGGCCTCTACACCTTC. Full variable domain (outside the CDR3, taken from reference TRBV9 and TRBJ1-2): DSGVTQTPKHLITATGQRVTLRCSPRSGDLSVYWYQQSLDQGLQFLIQYYNGEERAKGNILERFSAQQFPDLHSELNLSSLELGDSALYFCASSRQGLYTFGSGTRLTVV.

The count of this clone is one. The genes are TRBV4-3 and TRBJ2-7; a possible D gene is TRBD2 (5 bases). The V gene's germline CDR1 is LGHNA and CDR2 YSLEER. This CDR3 has 16 amino acids. V gave up 1 base and J gave up 2 bases, with 15 bases separating them. The DNA of the CDR3 is TGCGCCAGCAGCCAAGGTATCGGGATGCAAGCCTACGAGCAGTACTTC. This encodes CASSQGIGMQAYEQYF.